This T cell receptor (beta chain) was profiled in a study of blood T cell repertoires in COVID-19. Across the study: Sites in the United States, Italy and Spain provided acute and convalescent COVID-19 samples. From T cells, B-cell-depleted T cells, or PBMCs came the material, which was cDNA or gDNA.

In the authors' workflow: How many nucleated cells were present was estimated from reference gene primer amplification. This table comes from immunoSEQ multiplex PCR, and its TCRdb copy is limited to in-frame clones, with some not included. The V and J calls and clone size were taken over from that table, and D and trimming were inferred from the DNA. The sample records some 220,000 clones, 70% to 85% being singletons. Germline-derived CDR1 and CDR2 are MGHRA and YSYEKL. This CDR3 region has 15 residues. V lost 3 bases and J lost 4; bases outside the gene matches: 7. This TCR derives from a man aged 50-59 years with active or convalescent COVID-19. The chain employs TRBV4-1 and TRBJ2-5; 8 positions match TRBD1. Sequences were obtained from peripheral blood. CDR3 residues: CASSHITGGSETQYF. The CDR3 bases are TGCGCCAGCAGCCACATAACAGGGGGTTCAGAGACCCAGTACTTC.